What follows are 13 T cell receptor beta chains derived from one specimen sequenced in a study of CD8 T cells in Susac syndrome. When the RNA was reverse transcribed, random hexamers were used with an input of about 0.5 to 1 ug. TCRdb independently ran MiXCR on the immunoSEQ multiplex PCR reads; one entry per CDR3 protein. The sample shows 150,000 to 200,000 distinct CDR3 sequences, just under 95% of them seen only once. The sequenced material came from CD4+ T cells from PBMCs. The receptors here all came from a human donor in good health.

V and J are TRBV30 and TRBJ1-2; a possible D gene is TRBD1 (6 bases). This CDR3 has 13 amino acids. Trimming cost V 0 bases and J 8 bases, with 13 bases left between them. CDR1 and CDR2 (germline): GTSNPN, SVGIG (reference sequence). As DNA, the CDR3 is TGTGCCTGGAGTGTACCAGGGGCAAGGGGCTACACCTTC. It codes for CAWSVPGARGYTF.

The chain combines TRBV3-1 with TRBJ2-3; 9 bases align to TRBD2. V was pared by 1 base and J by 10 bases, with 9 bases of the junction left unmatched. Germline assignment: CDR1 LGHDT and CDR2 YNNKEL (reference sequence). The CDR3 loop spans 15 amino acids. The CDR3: CASSQAAGTSFAQYF. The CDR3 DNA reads TGTGCCAGCAGCCAAGCCGCCGGGACTAGCTTCGCGCAGTATTTT.

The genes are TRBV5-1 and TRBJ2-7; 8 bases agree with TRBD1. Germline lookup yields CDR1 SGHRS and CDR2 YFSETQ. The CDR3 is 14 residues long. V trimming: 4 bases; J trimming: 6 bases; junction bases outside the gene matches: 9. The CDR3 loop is CASSGTGQALEQYF. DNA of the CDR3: TGCGCCAGCAGCGGAACGGGACAGGCCCTCGAGCAGTACTTC.

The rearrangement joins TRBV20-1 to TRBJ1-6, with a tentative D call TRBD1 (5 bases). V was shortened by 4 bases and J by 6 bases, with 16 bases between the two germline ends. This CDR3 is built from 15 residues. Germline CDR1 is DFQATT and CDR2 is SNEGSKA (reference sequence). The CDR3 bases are TGCAGTGCTACCCGAGGCCAGGGCTTTAATTCACCCCTCCACTTT. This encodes CSATRGQGFNSPLHF.

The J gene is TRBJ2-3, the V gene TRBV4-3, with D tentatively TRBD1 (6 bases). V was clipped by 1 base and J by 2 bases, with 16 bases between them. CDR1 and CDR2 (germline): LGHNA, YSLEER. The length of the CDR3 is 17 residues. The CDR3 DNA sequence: TGCGCCAGCAGCCAAGGAGTTCATACAGGGACCACAGATACGCAGTATTTT. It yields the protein CASSQGVHTGTTDTQYF.

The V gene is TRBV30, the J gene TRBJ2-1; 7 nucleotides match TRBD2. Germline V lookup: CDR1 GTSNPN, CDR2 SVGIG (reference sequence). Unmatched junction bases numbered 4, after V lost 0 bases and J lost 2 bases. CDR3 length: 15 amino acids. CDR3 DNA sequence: TGTGCCTGGAGTGTAGCAGGGAGGGCCTACAATGAGCAGTTCTTC. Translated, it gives CAWSVAGRAYNEQFF.

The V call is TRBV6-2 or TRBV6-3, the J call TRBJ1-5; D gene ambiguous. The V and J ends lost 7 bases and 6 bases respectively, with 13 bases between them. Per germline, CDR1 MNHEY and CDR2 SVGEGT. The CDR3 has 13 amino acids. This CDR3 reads CASTFFGGQPQHF. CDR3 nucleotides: TGTGCCAGCACCTTCTTTGGCGGTCAGCCCCAGCATTTT.

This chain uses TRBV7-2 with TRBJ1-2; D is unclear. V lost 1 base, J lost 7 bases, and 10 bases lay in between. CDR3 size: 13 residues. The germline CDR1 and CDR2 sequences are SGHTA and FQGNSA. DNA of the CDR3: TGTGCCAGCAGCTTAGACGGTTTGGGTGGCTACACCTTC. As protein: CASSLDGLGGYTF.

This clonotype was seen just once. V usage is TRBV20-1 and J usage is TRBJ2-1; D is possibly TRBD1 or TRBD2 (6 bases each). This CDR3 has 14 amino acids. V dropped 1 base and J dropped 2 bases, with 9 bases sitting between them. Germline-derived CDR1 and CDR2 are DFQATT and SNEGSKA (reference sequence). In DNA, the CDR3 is TGCAGTGCTAGAGGGGGGGCTACCTACAATGAGCAGTTCTTC. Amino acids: CSARGGATYNEQFF.

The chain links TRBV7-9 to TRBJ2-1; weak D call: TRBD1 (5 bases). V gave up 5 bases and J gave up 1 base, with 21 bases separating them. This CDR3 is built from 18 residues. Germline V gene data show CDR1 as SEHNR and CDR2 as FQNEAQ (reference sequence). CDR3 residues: CASSRIPRREPSYNEQFF. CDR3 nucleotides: TGTGCCAGCAGCCGAATCCCCCGCAGGGAACCTTCCTACAATGAGCAGTTCTTC.

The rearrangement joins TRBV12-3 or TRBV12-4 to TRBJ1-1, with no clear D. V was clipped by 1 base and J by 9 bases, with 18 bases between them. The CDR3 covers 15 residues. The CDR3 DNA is TGTGCCAGCAGTTTAGAGTCCGGTTCGTCAGTTAAAGCTTTCTTT. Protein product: CASSLESGSSVKAFF.

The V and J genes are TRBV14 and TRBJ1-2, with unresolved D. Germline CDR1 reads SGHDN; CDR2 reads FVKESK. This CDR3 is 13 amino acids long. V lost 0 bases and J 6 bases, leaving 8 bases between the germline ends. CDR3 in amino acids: CASSQDLGDGYTF. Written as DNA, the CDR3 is TGTGCCAGCAGCCAAGATCTCGGGGATGGCTACACCTTC. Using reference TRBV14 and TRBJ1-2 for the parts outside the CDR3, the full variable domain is EAGVTQFPSHSVIEKGQTVTLRCDPISGHDNLYWYRRVMGKEIKFLLHFVKESKQDESGMPNNRFLAERTGGTYSTLKVQPAELEDSGVYFCASSQDLGDGYTFGSGTRLTVV.

DNA for the CDR3: TGTGCCAGCAGCTTAAGGGGGAGTGGTAGGTCGCAGTTCTTC. This codes for CASSLRGSGRSQFF. The chain uses TRBV13 and TRBJ2-1, with D possibly TRBD1 on 6 matching bases. The CDR3 has 14 residues. CDR1 is PRHDT and CDR2 is FYEKMQ in the germline V gene (reference sequence). Trimming left V 2 bases short and J 12 bases short, with 17 bases between.